The source of this T cell receptor (beta chain) is a study of T cells after yellow fever vaccination. V was pared by 8 bases and J by 5 bases, with 7 bases of the junction left unmatched. The CDR3 runs 14 residues. In this sample, this clonotype turned up a few times. Antigen: not known. Points from the study as a whole: Abundant bulk-derived clonotypes could contaminate FACS-sorted repertoires. After the booster, nearly 98% of CD4 and 75% to 90% of CD8 primary-response clones were re-detected.

The TCR cDNA carried a universal primer site and UMIs from 5'RACE template switching. Each CDR3 protein gets one entry after TCRdb re-called the 5' RACE reads with MiXCR. This sample has roughly 500,000 distinct CDR3 sequences, with over 15% found just once. The chain recombines TRBV12-3 or TRBV12-4 with TRBJ2-1; 9 bases are shared with TRBD2. This specimen was PBMCs, taken 15 days after the yellow fever booster vaccination. This receptor was identified in a man aged 25 to 40 who received the YFV17D yellow fever vaccine. The CDR3 region has the DNA TGTGCCAGCGGTTGGAGCGGGGGGAACAATGAGCAGTTCTTC. Translated, it gives CASGWSGGNNEQFF.